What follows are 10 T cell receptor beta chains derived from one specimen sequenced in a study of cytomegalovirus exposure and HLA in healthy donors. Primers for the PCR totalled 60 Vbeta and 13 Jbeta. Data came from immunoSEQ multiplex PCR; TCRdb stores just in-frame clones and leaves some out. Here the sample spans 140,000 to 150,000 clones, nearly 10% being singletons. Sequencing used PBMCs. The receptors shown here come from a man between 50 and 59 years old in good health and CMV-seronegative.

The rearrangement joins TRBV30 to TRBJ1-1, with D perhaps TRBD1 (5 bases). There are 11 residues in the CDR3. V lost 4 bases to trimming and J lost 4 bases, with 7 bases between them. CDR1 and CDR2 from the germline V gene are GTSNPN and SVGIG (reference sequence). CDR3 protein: CAWKRGTEAFF. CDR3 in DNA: TGTGCCTGGAAAAGGGGCACTGAAGCTTTCTTT.

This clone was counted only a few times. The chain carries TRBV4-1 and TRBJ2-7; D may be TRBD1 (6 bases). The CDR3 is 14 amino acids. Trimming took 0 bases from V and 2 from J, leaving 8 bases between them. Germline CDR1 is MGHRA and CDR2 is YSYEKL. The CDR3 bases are TGCGCCAGCAGCCAAGAGAACAGGGCCTACGAGCAGTACTTC. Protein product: CASSQENRAYEQYF.

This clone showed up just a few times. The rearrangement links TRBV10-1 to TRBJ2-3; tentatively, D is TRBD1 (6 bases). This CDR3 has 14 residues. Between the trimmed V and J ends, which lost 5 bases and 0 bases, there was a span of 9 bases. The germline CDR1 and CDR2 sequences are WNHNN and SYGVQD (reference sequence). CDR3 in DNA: TGCGCCAGCAGTAGGACAGAAAGCACAGATACGCAGTATTTT. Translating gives CASSRTESTDTQYF.

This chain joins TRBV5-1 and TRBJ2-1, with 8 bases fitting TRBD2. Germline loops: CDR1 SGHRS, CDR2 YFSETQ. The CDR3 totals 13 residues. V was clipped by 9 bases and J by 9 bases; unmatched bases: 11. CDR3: CATQGGGHTEQFF. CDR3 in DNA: TGCGCCACCCAAGGCGGGGGGCACACTGAGCAGTTCTTC. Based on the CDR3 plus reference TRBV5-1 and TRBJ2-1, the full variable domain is KAGVTQTPRYLIKTRGQQVTLSCSPISGHRSVSWYQQTPGQGLQFLFEYFSETQRNKGNFPGRFSGRQFSNSRSEMNVSTLELGDSALYLCATQGGGHTEQFFGPGTRLTVL.

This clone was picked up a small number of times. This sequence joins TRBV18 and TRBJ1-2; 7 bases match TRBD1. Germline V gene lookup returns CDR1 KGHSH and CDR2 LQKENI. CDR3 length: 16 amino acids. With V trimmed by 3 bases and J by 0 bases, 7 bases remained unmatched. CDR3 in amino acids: CASSPADRRTNYGYTF. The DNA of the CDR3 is TGTGCCAGCTCACCGGCGGACAGGCGAACTAACTATGGCTACACCTTC.

This chain's CDR3 is CASSDGTGLAVIYNEQFF. In DNA form, the CDR3 reads TGTGCCAGCAGTGACGGGACGGGACTAGCGGTTATATACAATGAGCAGTTCTTC. The V gene is TRBV6-1, the J gene TRBJ2-1; 11 bases map to TRBD2. Losses at the gene ends were 3 bases for V and 4 bases for J; bases not matched to a gene: 11. CDR3 length: 18 residues. The germline CDR1 and CDR2 sequences are MNHNS and SASEGT.

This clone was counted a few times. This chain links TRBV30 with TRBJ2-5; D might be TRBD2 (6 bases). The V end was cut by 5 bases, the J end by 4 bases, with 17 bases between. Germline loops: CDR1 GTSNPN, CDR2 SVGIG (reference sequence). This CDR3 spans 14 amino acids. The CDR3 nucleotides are TGTGCCTGGGGAACCGGGACCGGGAGAGAGACCCAGTACTTC. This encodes CAWGTGTGRETQYF.

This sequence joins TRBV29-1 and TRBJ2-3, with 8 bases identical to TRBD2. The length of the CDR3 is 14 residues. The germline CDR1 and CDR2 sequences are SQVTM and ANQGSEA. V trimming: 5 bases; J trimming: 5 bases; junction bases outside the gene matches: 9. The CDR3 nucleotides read TGCAGCGTTCCAAGCGGGGGAGCTCAAGATACGCAGTATTTT. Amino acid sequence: CSVPSGGAQDTQYF.

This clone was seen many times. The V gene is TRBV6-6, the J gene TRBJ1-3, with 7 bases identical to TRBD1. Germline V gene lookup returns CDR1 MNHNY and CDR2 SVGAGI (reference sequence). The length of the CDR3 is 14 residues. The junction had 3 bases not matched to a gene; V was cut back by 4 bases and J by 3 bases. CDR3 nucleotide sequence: TGTGCCAGCAGTTCGGGGACAGTTGGAAACACCATATATTTT. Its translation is CASSSGTVGNTIYF.

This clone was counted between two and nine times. The CDR3 DNA follows: TGTGCCAGCAGCCCCCGAAGTGGCAGGGCGGCTGAAGCTTTCTTT. Translating it yields CASSPRSGRAAEAFF. The rearrangement links TRBV5-5 to TRBJ1-1, with D possibly matching TRBD1 (5 bases). Germline V lookup: CDR1 SGHKS, CDR2 YYEKEE (reference sequence). This CDR3 is 15 amino acids long. The V gene lost 4 bases and the J gene lost 6 bases, with 19 bases spanning the gap.